This TCR beta chain is drawn from a study of shared clonotypes between healthy human individuals. Study-level findings and limits: The four-donor shared clonotypes exceeded non-shared clonotypes in generation probability, with non-shared ones scoring lower.

The trim removed 2 bases at V and 11 bases at J, leaving 3 bases unmatched. Germline lookup yields CDR1 MNHEY and CDR2 SVGAGI. The CDR3 runs 11 residues. Measured with immunoSEQ multiplex PCR; TCRdb has only the in-frame clones, and not every one. Here the sample spans 1.5 million to 2.5 million clones, over 85% being singletons. As to this clone: Its antigen is as yet unknown.

Terminally differentiated effector memory CD45RA+ cells were excluded from the naive CD8 cells, which were CD45RO-negative and positively selected for CCR7. Donors were healthy HIV-negative adults without recent acute infections or vaccinations. The chain couples TRBV6-5 to TRBJ2-7; 7 bases line up with TRBD1. The source is a man between 18 and 35 years old in good health. Source material: naive CD8+ T cells sorted from blood. The CDR3 region is CASSYQGQKYF. CDR3 in DNA: TGTGCCAGCAGTTACCAGGGACAGAAGTACTTC.